This paragraph covers one TCR beta chain sequence. The data belong to a study of blood T cell repertoires in COVID-19. Overall study context: Sites across the United States, Italy and Spain contributed samples from acute and convalescent COVID-19. The cDNA or gDNA used as material had been derived from T cells, B-cell-depleted T cells, or PBMCs.

Participants had their cohort set by participant-reported clinical history. In Cohort 3, a recovered donor had either two negative PCRs, clearance, or symptom resolution. Measured with immunoSEQ multiplex PCR; TCRdb has only the in-frame clones, and not every one. The data show some 350,000 clones, over 70% seen once. Germline V gene data show CDR1 as SGHRS and CDR2 as YFSETQ. With 4 bases clipped from V and 3 bases from J, the junction kept 7 bases outside the gene matches. This CDR3 contains 14 residues. This clonotype originated in a young man who had recovered from COVID-19. The chain recombines TRBV5-1 with TRBJ2-7, with 7 bases fitting TRBD1. The specimen sequenced was PBMCs or T cells enriched from blood (not recorded which). For the CDR3, the DNA is TGCGCCAGCAGCCCCGGACAGGCGGGCTACGAGCAGTACTTC. This encodes CASSPGQAGYEQYF.